This entry concerns a single TCR beta chain. Its recognized antigen is unknown. Per-nucleotide qualities are absent, and no much larger clonotype sits a single base away. Collaborating institutions collected whole blood in K2EDTA tubes following their own protocols. Collaborator samples were shipped for TCRbeta analysis as frozen whole blood, isolated PBMCs, or DNA extracted from either sample type. The immunoSEQ Assay, a bias-controlled multiplex PCR, was used to amplify TCRbeta CDR3 regions from genomic DNA. For the original study's pipeline: The number of nucleated cells in each sample was estimated by amplification of reference gene primers within the assay. Sequence reads were collapsed and filtered to measure the absolute abundance of every unique TCRbeta CDR3 rearrangement. For each sample, productive Simpson clonality was calculated as the square root of Simpson's diversity index across productive rearrangements. Held by TCRdb, this immuneACCESS table contains in-frame sequences only and omits some clones. Under half of the omission traces to an unresolved V gene where checked; the cause of the rest is unknown. That table gives V, J and clone size, and the DNA gave D and trimming. The sample table lists roughly 100,000 clones, 86% of them with a count of one. The ten biggest clones cover 18% of the sample.

This record comes from a study of blood T cell repertoires in COVID-19 (dated by TCRdb to about 2020). Background on the whole study: The collaborator samples originated in the United States, Italy and Spain and spanned the acute and convalescent phases of COVID-19. Sample metadata almost always included a de-identified subject ID, COVID-19 status, age in years and sex. Where available, HLA class I and class II types were taken from metadata supplied by the sample provider and were not determined by assay-based typing. Samples came from the ongoing ImmuneRACE study (first 160 participants) plus 1,254 subjects from 6 global collaborators. The prospective study material was composed of cDNA or gDNA derived from T cells, B-cell-depleted T cells, or PBMCs. Deeply sampled blood TCRbeta repertoires from subjects exposed to, actively infected with, or recovered from COVID-19 were included in the dataset. The repertoires were made available in a free public database intended to serve as a resource for research on the immune response to SARS-CoV-2.

Broad study findings and their caveats: Clinical and demographic metadata were provided uncurated, with the amount varying by source and participant.

CDR3 length: 14 amino acids, cysteine to phenylalanine. Just CDR3 DNA is preserved here, 42 bases in frame from base 1. The germline V gene sets CDR1 to MDHEN and CDR2 to SYDVKM. The V end gives up 6 bases and the J end 7 bases, leaving 8 bases in the junction not matched to a gene. The sequence was collected from a woman of 80 years or more with acute or convalescent COVID-19. The receptor chain draws on TRBV28 and TRBJ1-5; 8 of the junction bases match TRBD1. Specimen: peripheral blood. CDR3 protein: CASSFTGGGQPQHF. The DNA sequence is as follows: TGTGCCAGCAGCTTTACAGGGGGGGGACAGCCCCAGCATTTT.